This TCR beta chain was recovered during a study of T cell changes during pregnancy in multiple sclerosis. Per the germline V gene, CDR1 is ENHRY and CDR2 is SYGVKD. With 6 bases removed from V and 6 bases from J, the gap between germline ends came to 12 bases. This CDR3 spans 13 amino acids. Sequencing used immunoSEQ multiplex PCR; TCRdb keeps in-frame clones, though not all of them. The table has about 52,000 clones, over 80% seen once; the top ten hold 0.6% to 0.85%. The TCR comes from a female donor with multiple sclerosis, enrolled in a pregnancy study. Sequencing used CD4+ T cells from peripheral blood mononuclear cells, obtained in the third trimester of pregnancy. The V gene is TRBV10-3, the J gene TRBJ1-5; a possible D gene is TRBD1 (6 bases). CDR3 coding DNA: TGTGCCATCAGAAAGGGGGTAGCTCAGCCCCAGCATTTT. Its translation: CAIRKGVAQPQHF.